This T cell receptor (beta chain) originates from a study of CD8 T cells in Susac syndrome (dated by TCRdb to about 2019). About the full investigation: Of the Susac syndrome patients who were sequenced, roughly 6 had clinically active disease and roughly 8 were in clinical remission. At the time of blood withdrawal, Susac syndrome patients were either therapy-naive, taking corticosteroids (with some also receiving IVIg), or on IVIg alone. Repertoire sequencing was used to test whether CD8+ T cell activation and differentiation in Susac syndrome was antigen driven. CD8+ T cell repertoire clonality was compared between about a dozen healthy donors, approximately 14 Susac syndrome patients and some 15 multiple sclerosis patients.

Points the paper makes about the study in general: Around 15 Susac-specific public clones were identified in the total CD8+ repertoire, and a few Susac-specific public clones were identified in the CD8+ TEMRA repertoire. The TCR sequencing and HLA analysis was acknowledged to have included a relatively small number of individuals. Clonal expansion was observed in Susac syndrome CD8+ repertoires, with the highest expansion in CD8+ TEMRA cells and greater expansion in clinically active than in remitting patients.

Peripheral blood CD8+ and CD4+ T cells from healthy donors, Susac syndrome patients and multiple sclerosis patients were profiled by high-throughput TCR beta sequencing. Susac syndrome patients met recently defined diagnostic criteria for definite or probable disease. CD8+ TEMRA cells were enriched by FACS, while bulk CD8+ and CD4+ T cells were purified by magnetic negative isolation. Blood was collected in EDTA tubes and processed within 24 hours, with PBMCs isolated through density gradient centrifugation. PBMCs intended for TCR sequencing were cryopreserved in liquid nitrogen and thawed later in a water bath at 37 degrees C. The sorted or isolated CD4+, CD8+ and CD8+ TEMRA cells had a purity of 90% or higher. CDR1 SQVTM and CDR2 ANQGSEA are derived from the germline V gene. Trimming at the junction amounts to 5 bases on V and 4 bases on J, and the germline ends lie 10 bases apart. The CDR3, from cysteine to phenylalanine, totals 12 residues. Only the CDR3 DNA is retained, 36 bases long and in frame from the first base.

Concerning this clonotype itself: Its antigen target is currently unknown. Within one base of it there is no much larger clone, and no base qualities were kept.

RNA was extracted using the RNeasy kit, and roughly 0.45 to 1 microgram was reverse transcribed with random hexamers. The immunoSEQ multiplex PCR assay, covering 54 Vbeta and 13 Jbeta segments, was used to amplify TCR beta CDR3 regions. PCR amplification bias was corrected by using a synthetic template baseline for primer optimization and computational correction. As for the original processing: Reads were annotated to V, D and J genes per IMGT and analyzed with immunoSEQ Analyzer, keeping only productive sequences. Clonality was calculated as one minus the Shannon entropy normalized by log2 of the number of productive unique sequences. For each patient and control, public and private clones were evaluated within the 100 most prevalent clones. Clones were defined as Susac-specific if absent from the healthy and MS cohorts, from 1052 published viral clones and from other ImmuneACCESS disease sequences. The public reads were reprocessed in TCRdb via fastp at Q25 and MiXCR, keeping in-frame beta chains. Identical CDR3 proteins give one entry, which carries the most common genes and DNA. The V and J calls, along with clone size, are taken from TCRdb and not from the paper's own processing. A total of around 200,000 distinct CDR3 sequences appear in this sample, more than 85% of them only once. The ten largest clones represent around 0.15% of the sample.

The chain employs TRBV29-1 and TRBJ2-3, with a tentative D gene TRBD1 over 5 matching bases. The sequence came from a human donor with Susac syndrome. Input material: CD8+ T cells from PBMCs. The DNA reads TGCAGCGTTCGCCCAGGGTCAGATACGCAGTATTTT. Its coded protein is CSVRPGSDTQYF.